This T cell receptor (beta chain) emerged from a study of blood T cell repertoires in COVID-19. With V trimmed by 5 bases and J by 4 bases, 4 bases remained unmatched. CDR3 length equals 13 residues. Germline V gives CDR1 LNHDA, CDR2 SQIVND (reference sequence). The protocol was immunoSEQ multiplex PCR, while the TCRdb copy is restricted to in-frame clones and leaves out a portion. The data hold under 100,000 clones, with about 85% observed a single time. This clonotype originated in a woman between 70 and 85 years old with acute or convalescent COVID-19. This rearrangement joins TRBV19 to TRBJ1-2, with 7 bases matching TRBD1. The sequenced sample was peripheral blood. The CDR3 DNA sequence: TGTGCCAGTAGTCAGACAGGGTTCTATGGCTACACCTTC. This encodes CASSQTGFYGYTF.